The entry below describes one TCR beta chain. This entry belongs to a study of blood T cell repertoires in COVID-19. Using immunoSEQ multiplex PCR, the repertoire was profiled, and TCRdb retains in-frame clones only, with some absent. Of 150,000 to 200,000 clones in the sample, 70% to 90% were seen once. Recruitment covered some 25 US areas and drew participants whose ages spanned about 18 to 90 years. Participant reports of clinical history set cohort assignment. This receptor was obtained from a man aged 35-49 years who had recovered from COVID-19. The sequenced material came from PBMCs or T cells enriched from blood (not recorded which).

The CDR3 protein is CASRAYVYSPLHF. The CDR3, as DNA: TGTGCCAGTAGGGCATACGTTTATTCACCCCTCCACTTT. The rearrangement links TRBV19 to TRBJ1-6, with D uncertain. The CDR3 extends over 13 amino acids. V was shortened by 6 bases and J by 8 bases, with 11 bases between the two germline ends. Germline V gene sequence: CDR1 LNHDA, CDR2 SQIVND (reference sequence).